This TCR beta chain came from a study of shared T cell receptors in the human thymus. Profiling relied on immunoSEQ multiplex PCR, and the TCRdb table lists in-frame clones only, not all of them. The sample lists 630,000 or so clones, around 87% occurring once. The V gene lost 0 bases and the J gene lost 7 bases, with 15 bases spanning the gap. The CDR3 length is 15 residues. CDR1 is SGDLS and CDR2 is YYNGEE in the germline V gene. The same data also went into a second study, on human thymus T cells. In that study: In corrective heart surgery, resections were taken, and these provided the thymus tissue. Seemingly biased V and J gene usage marked thymic and blood repertoires. In unrelated individuals, thymic repertoires overlapped highly, according to related research.

This receptor was identified in a boy in the first two years of life with a congenital heart defect. The gene calls are TRBV9 and TRBJ2-3, with D maybe TRBD2 (6 bases). Input material: thymocytes. The CDR3 region is CASSVGGLTINTQYF. The CDR3, as DNA: TGTGCCAGCAGCGTAGGTGGACTAACGATAAATACGCAGTATTTT.